This T cell receptor (beta chain) was recovered during a study of blood T cell repertoires in COVID-19. Study-level background: The samples span acute and convalescent COVID-19 from the United States, Italy and Spain.

With 6 bases removed from V and 2 bases from J, the gap between germline ends came to 14 bases. This CDR3 is 15 amino acids long. Per germline, CDR1 MNHEY and CDR2 SVGAGI. Original processing methods: Nucleated cell counts were estimated from reference gene primer amplification. Profiling relied on immunoSEQ multiplex PCR, and the TCRdb table lists in-frame clones only, not all of them. Clonal size and the V and J genes are those of that table, whereas D and trimming came from the DNA. This repertoire shows about 140,000 clones, roughly four fifths found once; its top ten account for 3% to 4%. Participants were aged about 18 to 90 years, lived in 25 or so US areas, and enrolled virtually. Clinical history reported by participants formed the basis on which cohorts were assigned.

The source material was PBMCs or T cells enriched from blood (not recorded which). This chain links TRBV6-5 with TRBJ1-5; maybe TRBD1 (6 bases). The source is a woman aged 45-65 years with acute COVID-19. In nucleotides, the CDR3 is TGTGCCAGCAGACCACAGGGTATGCGCAATCAGCCCCAGCATTTT. Translating gives CASRPQGMRNQPQHF.